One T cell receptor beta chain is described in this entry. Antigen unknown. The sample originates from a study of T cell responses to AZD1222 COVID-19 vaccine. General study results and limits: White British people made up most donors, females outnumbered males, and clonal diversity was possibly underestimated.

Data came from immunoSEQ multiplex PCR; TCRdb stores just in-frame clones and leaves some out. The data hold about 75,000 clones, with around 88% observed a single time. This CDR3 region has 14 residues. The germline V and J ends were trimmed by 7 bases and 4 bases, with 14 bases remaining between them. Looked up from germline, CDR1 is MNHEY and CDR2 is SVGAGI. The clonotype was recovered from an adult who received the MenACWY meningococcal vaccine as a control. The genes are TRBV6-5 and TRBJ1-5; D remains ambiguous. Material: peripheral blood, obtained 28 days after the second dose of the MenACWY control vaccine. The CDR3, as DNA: TGTGCCAGCACCGGAATTGGGGAGAATCAGCCCCAGCATTTT. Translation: CASTGIGENQPQHF.